A selection of T cell receptor beta chains follows, all from one sample in a study of blood T cells in healthy people across ages. Each CDR3 protein is one row after TCRdb ran MiXCR on the 5' RACE reads. Here the sample spans just under 550,000 distinct CDR3 sequences, 20% to 30% being singletons. These data are also associated with another study on T cells of mothers and their children.

The specimen was blood. The receptors derive from a boy aged 5-17 years in good health. CDR3s include the opening cysteine and the closing phenylalanine or tryptophan. D genes are given only for firm matches. Size values are once, few and many counts, or a class for expanded clones, and some rows have none.

abundance	v_gene	j_gene	d_gene	CDR3aa	CDR3nt
.	TRBV6-2/TRBV6-3	TRBJ2-6	TRBD1	CASSDPTGQSFGVLTF	TGTGCCAGCAGCGATCCGACAGGGCAGTCGTTTGGCGTCCTGACTTTC
.	TRBV4-3	TRBJ2-1	TRBD1	CASSQSGQVDYNEQFF	TGCGCCAGCAGCCAATCCGGACAGGTTGACTACAATGAGCAGTTCTTC
few	TRBV7-2	TRBJ2-1	.	CASSPGRVSYNEQFF	TGTGCCAGCAGCCCCGGCCGGGTCTCCTACAATGAGCAGTTCTTC
few	TRBV6-6	TRBJ1-1	.	CASTEHVEGGGRAFF	TGTGCCAGCACCGAGCACGTCGAGGGGGGTGGCCGGGCTTTCTTT
many	TRBV28	TRBJ1-1	.	CASSLRGYTEAFF	TGTGCCAGCAGTTTAAGGGGGTACACTGAAGCTTTCTTT
few	TRBV7-2	TRBJ1-2	.	CASSPGGYRPNIYGYTF	TGTGCCAGCAGCCCCGGGGGCTATCGCCCGAATATCTATGGCTACACCTTC
few	TRBV30	TRBJ2-3	TRBD2	CAWSRFSGGATDTQYF	TGTGCCTGGAGTCGTTTTAGCGGGGGGGCCACAGATACGCAGTATTTT
few	TRBV7-7	TRBJ2-5	.	CASSYRVQETQYF	TGTGCTAGCAGCTACAGGGTCCAAGAGACCCAGTACTTC
.	TRBV20-1	TRBJ1-2	.	CSAGDGYTF	TGCAGTGCTGGAGATGGCTACACCTTC
few	TRBV28	TRBJ2-1	.	CASSPGGREQFF	TGTGCCAGCAGCCCTGGTGGGCGAGAGCAGTTCTTC
.	TRBV13	TRBJ2-7	.	CASSFERPGEQYF	TGTGCCAGCAGCTTCGAACGTCCGGGCGAGCAGTACTTC
.	TRBV18	TRBJ1-5	.	CASSFEDPRSNQPQHF	TGTGCCAGCTCATTCGAGGACCCGAGGAGCAATCAGCCCCAGCATTTT
few	TRBV7-9	TRBJ1-1	.	CASSTWNTEAFF	TGTGCCAGCAGCACGTGGAACACTGAAGCTTTCTTT
many	TRBV5-1	TRBJ2-1	.	CASSLEGPNYNEQFF	TGCGCCAGCAGCTTGGAAGGACCTAACTACAATGAGCAGTTCTTC
.	TRBV29-1	TRBJ2-5	TRBD1	CSLDRGGNQETQYF	TGCAGCCTCGACAGGGGGGGCAACCAAGAGACCCAGTACTTC
.	TRBV19	TRBJ2-5	TRBD2	CASSEGLARRETQYF	TGTGCCAGTAGCGAGGGACTAGCGCGGAGAGAGACCCAGTACTTC
.	TRBV5-1	TRBJ2-7	.	CASSSPSSYEQYF	TGCGCCAGCAGTTCCCCCAGCTCCTACGAGCAGTACTTC
few	TRBV28	TRBJ2-7	TRBD1	CASSTGTGVQKQYF	TGTGCCAGCAGTACGGGGACAGGGGTCCAGAAGCAGTACTTC
few	TRBV25-1	TRBJ2-5	TRBD2	CASSGLAGVPGGETQYF	TGTGCCAGCAGTGGACTAGCGGGGGTTCCGGGTGGAGAGACCCAGTACTTC
.	TRBV7-2	TRBJ2-1	TRBD2	CASSLGQTSPSLHNEQFF	TGTGCCAGCAGCTTAGGACAGACTAGCCCCTCTCTCCACAATGAGCAGTTCTTC
.	TRBV5-1	TRBJ1-3	.	CASSLELGSGNTIYF	TGCGCCAGCAGCTTGGAGCTAGGATCTGGAAACACCATATATTTT
.	TRBV2	TRBJ2-5	.	CASSESRDETQYF	TGTGCCAGCAGTGAATCAAGGGATGAGACCCAGTACTTC
many	TRBV20-1	TRBJ2-7	TRBD2	CSARGFTADSGSYEQYF	TGCAGTGCTAGGGGCTTCACCGCCGATAGCGGGAGCTACGAGCAGTACTTC
.	TRBV20-1	TRBJ1-4	.	CSARDKISGGGNEKLFF	TGCAGTGCTAGAGATAAAATATCGGGCGGGGGTAATGAAAAACTGTTTTTT
.	TRBV20-1	TRBJ2-3	TRBD2	CSAHLAGADTQYF	TGCAGTGCTCATCTAGCGGGGGCGGATACGCAGTATTTT
many	TRBV4-3	TRBJ2-5	.	CASSQVTGTRETQYF	TGCGCCAGCAGCCAAGTAACTGGTACTCGAGAGACCCAGTACTTC
.	TRBV7-2	TRBJ2-7	.	CASSASGVYEQYF	TGTGCCAGCAGCGCCTCCGGGGTCTACGAGCAGTACTTC
.	TRBV9	TRBJ2-4	.	CASSGRQQNIQYF	TGTGCCAGCAGCGGGCGGCAGCAAAACATTCAGTACTTC
.	TRBV7-9	TRBJ1-4	TRBD1	CASSFSVDRGRTYEKLFF	TGTGCCAGCAGTTTTAGCGTCGACAGGGGGCGGACATATGAAAAACTGTTTTTT
.	TRBV4-1	TRBJ2-3	TRBD2	CASTGTSGGADTQYF	TGCGCCAGCACCGGGACTAGCGGGGGGGCAGATACGCAGTATTTT
.	TRBV5-1	TRBJ1-1	.	CASSLVVEAEAFF	TGCGCCAGCAGCTTGGTTGTGGAAGCTGAAGCTTTCTTT
.	TRBV6-6	TRBJ2-5	TRBD2	CASRGSGSQETQYF	TGTGCCAGCAGAGGTAGCGGGAGTCAAGAGACCCAGTACTTC